These 19 T cell receptor beta chains came from one sample sequenced in a study of cytomegalovirus exposure and HLA in healthy donors (dated by TCRdb to between 2016 and 2019). The library was prepared using the immunoSEQ multiplex PCR assay. A mixture of 60 forward primers for TCR Vbeta segments and 13 reverse primers for TCR Jbeta segments was used in the multiplex PCR. TCRdb's version of the immuneACCESS table is confined to in-frame rearrangements and falls short of the full clone set. An unresolved V gene accounts for under half of the shortfall where checked; the remainder is of unknown origin. The sample table contains some 140,000 clones; only one count was recorded for 60% to 85% of them. The ten largest clones represent around 3.6% of the sample. The sequenced sample consisted of PBMCs. These receptors originate from a woman between 35 and 50 years old in good health and CMV-seronegative.

The V call is TRBV30, the J call TRBJ2-3; no definite D call. Germline lookup yields CDR1 GTSNPN and CDR2 SVGIG (reference sequence). Trimming pared 4 bases from V and 5 bases from J, leaving 13 bases between. CDR3 length: 13 amino acids. The CDR3 is CAWKSRGLDTQYF. As DNA, the CDR3 is TGTGCCTGGAAATCACGAGGCCTAGATACGCAGTATTTT.

The V call is TRBV30, the J call TRBJ2-7, with 11 bases identical to TRBD1. The CDR3 totals 14 residues. Trimming removed 5 bases from V and 5 bases from J; junction bases left unmatched: 8. Germline-derived CDR1 and CDR2 are GTSNPN and SVGIG (reference sequence). As DNA, the CDR3 is TGTGCCTGGGCCGGGACAGGGGGTGTCAACGAGCAGTACTTC. Translated: CAWAGTGGVNEQYF.

This rearrangement joins TRBV6-5 to TRBJ2-2; D is perhaps TRBD2 (5 bases). Germline CDR1 reads MNHEY; CDR2 reads SVGAGI. Trimming left V 4 bases short and J 4 bases short, with 13 bases between. The CDR3 totals 15 residues. The CDR3, as DNA: TGTGCCAGCAGTTTTTCGACGGGGAGCACCGGGGAGCTGTTTTTT. Amino acid sequence: CASSFSTGSTGELFF.

The V call is TRBV19, the J call TRBJ1-2, with D maybe TRBD1 (5 bases). V dropped 9 bases and J dropped 4 bases, with 9 bases sitting between them. This CDR3 has 11 residues. Per the germline V gene, CDR1 is LNHDA and CDR2 is SQIVND (reference sequence). The CDR3 DNA reads as TGTGCCAGCTCCGACAGCTATGGCTACACCTTC. Protein: CASSDSYGYTF.

This clone has a single count. The chain employs TRBV2 and TRBJ2-3; 7 nucleotides match TRBD2. V lost 4 bases to trimming and J lost 4 bases; unmatched junction nucleotides: 11. The CDR3 is 16 amino acids. CDR1 is SNHLY and CDR2 is FYNNEI in the germline V gene. The CDR3 sequence is CASSVPSGATADTQYF. The CDR3 DNA reads as TGTGCCAGCAGTGTGCCTAGCGGAGCAACCGCAGATACGCAGTATTTT.

In this sample, this clone turned up a few times. The chain has TRBV5-1 and TRBJ2-3; TRBD2 aligns across 9 bases. The CDR3 length is 20 residues. The germline V gene has CDR1 SGHRS and CDR2 YFSETQ. V shed 4 bases, J shed 6 bases, and the junction held 24 bases outside the gene matches. The CDR3 sequence is CASSLQTSGVRRGGKDTQYF. As DNA, the CDR3 is TGCGCCAGCAGCCTGCAGACTAGCGGTGTTCGACGTGGGGGCAAGGATACGCAGTATTTT.

The V and J genes are TRBV29-1 and TRBJ2-1; D unresolved. The germline V gene encodes CDR1 SQVTM and CDR2 ANQGSEA. The CDR3 has 13 residues. V was cut by 1 base and J by 6 bases, with 10 bases left in between. CDR3 region: CSVEAGVGNEQFF. As DNA, the CDR3 is TGCAGCGTTGAAGCCGGAGTGGGCAATGAGCAGTTCTTC.

The chain employs TRBV5-6 and TRBJ2-2, with D hard to call. The ends were cut back, 0 bases at V and 4 bases at J, with 7 bases in the middle. From germline, CDR1 is SGHDT and CDR2 YYEEEE. CDR3 length: 14 residues. CDR3 protein: CASSLVVVTGELFF. The CDR3 bases are TGTGCCAGCAGCTTGGTTGTAGTCACCGGGGAGCTGTTTTTT.

The genes are TRBV18 and TRBJ2-7; 12 bases map to TRBD1. After removal of 1 base from V and 1 base from J, the junction contained 2 bases not matched to a gene. Germline V gene lookup returns CDR1 KGHSH and CDR2 LQKENI. CDR3 length: 16 amino acids. The chain's CDR3 is CASSPLGQGASYEQYF. CDR3 DNA: TGTGCCAGCTCACCACTGGGACAGGGGGCATCCTACGAGCAGTACTTC.

The chain is built from TRBV2 and TRBJ1-3; 9 bases align to TRBD1. V lost 7 bases to trimming and J lost 0 bases; unmatched junction nucleotides: 7. The length of the CDR3 is 16 residues. CDR1 and CDR2 (germline): SNHLY, FYNNEI. The CDR3 protein is CASIPGQGTSGNTIYF. DNA of the CDR3: TGTGCCAGCATCCCGGGACAGGGTACCTCTGGAAACACCATATATTTT.

This clone was recorded only once. The chain combines TRBV10-3 with TRBJ1-5; 10 bases match TRBD1. Losses at the gene ends were 4 bases for V and 1 base for J; bases not matched to a gene: 7. CDR1 and CDR2 (germline): ENHRY, SYGVKD. The CDR3 length is 17 residues. CDR3 coding DNA: TGTGCCATCAGTGCGGGACAGGGGTTTAGAAGCAATCAGCCCCAGCATTTT. Amino acid sequence: CAISAGQGFRSNQPQHF.

Only a few counts were recorded for this clone. This specimen includes other DNA sequences encoding the same CDR3. This chain joins TRBV6-4 and TRBJ2-2; D is perhaps TRBD1 (5 bases). The CDR3 contains 13 residues. Germline CDR1 is MRHNA and CDR2 is SNTAGT. Trimming left V 3 bases short and J 4 bases short, with 6 bases between. For the CDR3, the DNA is TGTGCCAGCAGTGAGCAGGGCACCGGGGAGCTGTTTTTT. The encoded protein is CASSEQGTGELFF.

A few counts support this clone. This chain joins TRBV7-6 and TRBJ2-5; 7 positions agree with TRBD1. Germline CDR1 and CDR2: SGHVS and FNYEAQ. The CDR3 runs 16 residues. V was clipped by 0 bases and J by 4 bases; unmatched bases: 8. The CDR3 sequence is CASSLANRGGGETQYF. CDR3 DNA: TGTGCCAGCAGCTTAGCTAACAGGGGTGGGGGAGAGACCCAGTACTTC. Full variable domain (missing parts from reference TRBV7-6 and TRBJ2-5): GAGVSQSPRYKVTKRGQDVALRCDPISGHVSLYWYRQALGQGPEFLTYFNYEAQQDKSGLPNDRFSAERPEGSISTLTIQRTEQRDSAMYRCASSLANRGGGETQYFGPGTRLLVL.

Only one count was recorded for this clone. This rearrangement joins TRBV21-1 to TRBJ2-1; the table's D gene call, TRBD2, was not cross checked with the DNA. TRBV21-1 is an annotated pseudogene. CDR3 length: 19 residues. The CDR3 coding sequence is TGTGCCAGCAGCAAAGAGGAGACTAGCAAGCGGCCCCCCTACAATGAGCAGTTCTTC. It is translated as CASSKEETSKRPPYNEQFF.

V and J are TRBV6-1 and TRBJ2-7; possible D gene TRBD2, 5 bases. With 5 bases removed from V and 4 bases from J, the gap between germline ends came to 9 bases. The CDR3 runs to 12 residues. Germline loops: CDR1 MNHNS, CDR2 SASEGT. In nucleotides, the CDR3 is TGTGCCAGCAGTCAGGACTTTTACGAGCAGTACTTC. This translates into CASSQDFYEQYF.

This clone was seen a handful of times. The J gene is TRBJ2-3, the V gene TRBV5-6, with TRBD1 matching over 8 bases. CDR1 and CDR2 from the germline V gene are SGHDT and YYEEEE. This CDR3 comprises 16 residues. V lost 4 bases to trimming and J lost 1 base; unmatched junction nucleotides: 8. CDR3 coding DNA: TGTGCCAGCAGCCTTCCCGGACAGGGCGGCACAGATACGCAGTATTTT. Translated, it gives CASSLPGQGGTDTQYF. Filled out from reference TRBV5-6 and TRBJ2-3, the complete variable domain reads DAGVTQSPTHLIKTRGQQVTLRCSPKSGHDTVSWYQQALGQGPQFIFQYYEEEERQRGNFPDRFSGHQFPNYSSELNVNALLLGDSALYLCASSLPGQGGTDTQYFGPGTRLTVL.

This clone is a singleton in its sample. The J gene is TRBJ2-6, the V gene TRBV28, with D unresolved. CDR1 and CDR2 (germline): MDHEN, SYDVKM. V shed 11 bases and J shed 2 bases, with 7 bases lying between them. The CDR3 has 12 amino acids. Here the CDR3 reads CAADAGANVLTF. Written as DNA, the CDR3 is TGTGCCGCGGATGCTGGGGCCAACGTCCTGACTTTC.

The gene calls are TRBV9 and TRBJ2-3; 7 nucleotides agree with TRBD1. V shed 0 bases and J 0 bases; nucleotides not matched to a gene: 4. The CDR3 runs to 16 residues. In germline, CDR1 is SGDLS, CDR2 YYNGEE. CDR3 loop: CASSVGGTASTDTQYF. The DNA for the CDR3 is TGTGCCAGCAGCGTAGGGGGGACAGCCAGCACAGATACGCAGTATTTT.

This rearrangement joins TRBV5-1 to TRBJ2-1; 10 bases are shared with TRBD2. The germline V gene encodes CDR1 SGHRS and CDR2 YFSETQ. Trimming at V came to 4 bases and at J to 8 bases, leaving 12 bases not matched to a gene. The CDR3 sequence is 16 residues long. In DNA form, the CDR3 reads TGCGCCAGCAGCCCCAGCGGGGGGGCCTTGAGGGATGAGCAGTTCTTC. Its protein is CASSPSGGALRDEQFF.